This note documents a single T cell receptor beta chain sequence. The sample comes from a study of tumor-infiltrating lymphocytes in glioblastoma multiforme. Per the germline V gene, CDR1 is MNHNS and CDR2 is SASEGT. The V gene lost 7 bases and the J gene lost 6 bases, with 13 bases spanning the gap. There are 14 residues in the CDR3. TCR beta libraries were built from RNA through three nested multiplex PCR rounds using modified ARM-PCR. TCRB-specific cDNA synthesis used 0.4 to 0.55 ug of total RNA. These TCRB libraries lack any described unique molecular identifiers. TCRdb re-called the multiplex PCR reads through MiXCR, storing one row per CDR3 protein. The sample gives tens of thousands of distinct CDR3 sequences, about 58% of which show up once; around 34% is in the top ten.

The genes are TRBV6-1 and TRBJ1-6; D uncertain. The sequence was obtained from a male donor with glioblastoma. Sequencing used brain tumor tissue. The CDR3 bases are TGTGCCAGCACGGAGGGTATTGGTAATTCACCCCTCCACTTT. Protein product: CASTEGIGNSPLHF.